This TCR beta chain was identified during a study of T cells in Graves' hyperthyroidism and ophthalmopathy. RNA transcripts served as the template for amplifying TCR beta CDR3 regions. The HTBI set primed first-round TCR CDR3 RT-PCR. TCRdb fed the multiplex PCR reads into MiXCR, producing one record per CDR3 protein. This table has about 640,000 distinct CDR3 sequences, more than 14% appearing once. This clonotype has at least ten counts. Its antigen is not identified. The ends were cut back, 2 bases at V and 2 bases at J, with 10 bases in the middle. The CDR3 length is 14 residues. Germline V gives CDR1 MNHEY, CDR2 SVGEGT. Study conclusions and caveats: A model built on 13 V-J features separated ophthalmopathy from stable hyperthyroidism. Expanded thyroid clonotypes (above 0.001) were mostly also found in blood.

Patients with uncontrolled infections, other autoimmune diseases, pregnancy or lactation were excluded. Sequenced sample: blood. This TCR derives from a woman aged 45-60 years with Graves' ophthalmopathy. The chain has TRBV6-2 or TRBV6-3 and TRBJ2-7; D perhaps matches TRBD2 (5 bases). The CDR3 sequence is CASSYRGFAYEQYF. CDR3 sequence (DNA): TGTGCCAGCAGTTACCGGGGTTTCGCCTACGAGCAGTACTTC.